This T cell receptor (beta chain) was documented in a study of cytomegalovirus exposure and HLA in healthy donors. 13 Jbeta primers and 60 Vbeta primers were used for the PCR. Authors' methods: Later work found tens of millions of unique TCR beta chains, with approximately 12 million shared. Some clones are missing from TCRdb's copy, which holds only in-frame ones; the method was immunoSEQ multiplex PCR. V and J calls and clone size come straight from that table; D and trimming were deduced from the DNA. In the table there are about 130,000 clones, 80% of which are singletons. Study-level points and caveats: Per a prior analysis, the majority of TCR beta V segments were productive roughly 87% or roughly 30% of the time. In a later analysis, at a false discovery rate of 0.05, 16,951 TCR beta sequences were associated with HLA alleles.

In the case of this clone: What it binds is unknown.

The CDR3 runs 14 residues. Germline CDR1 reads SGHTA; CDR2 reads FQGNSA. The V gene end was trimmed by 5 bases and the J gene end by 8 bases; junction bases not matched to a gene: 5. The rearrangement uses TRBV7-2 and TRBJ1-6; 8 positions match TRBD1. Sequencing used PBMCs. This sequence was found in a man in his forties in good health and CMV-seronegative. The CDR3 DNA reads TGTGCCAGCAGCCAGACAGGGGTTCATTCACCCCTCCACTTT. Its translation: CASSQTGVHSPLHF.